A single sample gave rise to the 28 T cell receptor beta chains below, sequenced in a study of CD8 T cells in ankylosing spondylitis. TCRdb used MiXCR to reprocess the 5' RACE reads, holding one entry per CDR3 protein. The sample has about 150,000 distinct CDR3 sequences, around two fifths seen once; the top ten hold around 15%. Sequences were obtained from synovial fluid, either unsorted or a sorted T cell fraction (not recorded which). Every receptor here comes from a male donor with ankylosing spondylitis.

This chain uses TRBV4-3 with TRBJ1-4; D perhaps matches TRBD1 (6 bases). The CDR3 contains 17 residues. The germline V gene encodes CDR1 LGHNA and CDR2 YSLEER. Deletions cut 1 base from V and 6 bases from J, with 18 bases between. The CDR3 sequence: CASSQADLTGWDEKLFF. The CDR3 DNA sequence: TGCGCCAGCAGCCAAGCCGATCTTACAGGGTGGGATGAAAAACTGTTTTTT.

This clonotype was seen a handful of times. The rearrangement links TRBV27 to TRBJ1-1; D is perhaps TRBD1 (6 bases). The CDR3 spans 13 residues. Germline loops: CDR1 MNHEY, CDR2 SMNVEV (reference sequence). Trimming shortened V by 5 bases and J by 3 bases, and 10 bases separated the two germline ends. CDR3 bases: TGTGCCAGCAGTCAGGGGAGGTACACTGAAGCTTTCTTT. It is translated as CASSQGRYTEAFF.

The chain combines TRBV29-1 with TRBJ2-5, with unresolved D. Trimming took 0 bases from V and 0 from J, leaving 5 bases between them. Germline loops: CDR1 SQVTM, CDR2 ANQGSEA. This CDR3 has 13 amino acids. Written as DNA, the CDR3 is TGCAGCGTTGAAGATCCATACCAAGAGACCCAGTACTTC. This sequence encodes CSVEDPYQETQYF.

CDR3 coding DNA: TGTGCCAGCAGTCCCTCCGAAAACTATGGCTACACCTTC. It yields the protein CASSPSENYGYTF. V gene TRBV28 combines with J gene TRBJ1-2; no reliable D call. The CDR3 totals 13 residues. Deletions cut 5 bases from V and 2 bases from J, with 9 bases between. Germline CDR1 and CDR2: MDHEN and SYDVKM.

The chain combines TRBV4-2 with TRBJ2-7; TRBD1 or TRBD2 may be the D gene (5 bases each). Deletions cut 2 bases from V and 9 bases from J, with 20 bases between. This CDR3 has 15 amino acids. CDR1 is LGHNA and CDR2 is YNFKEQ in the germline V gene. The CDR3 region is CASSQWAVAPRGQYF. CDR3 coding DNA: TGTGCCAGCAGCCAATGGGCCGTCGCCCCGAGGGGGCAGTACTTC.

The genes are TRBV5-1 and TRBJ2-7; D is perhaps TRBD1 or TRBD2 (6 bases each). The ends were cut back, 1 base at V and 4 bases at J, with 9 bases in the middle. Germline CDR1 is SGHRS and CDR2 is YFSETQ. CDR3 length: 13 residues. CDR3 loop: CASSLRGGYEQYF. As DNA, the CDR3 is TGCGCCAGCAGCTTGAGAGGGGGGTACGAGCAGTACTTC. Looking up the rest from reference TRBV5-1 and TRBJ2-7 gives the full variable domain: KAGVTQTPRYLIKTRGQQVTLSCSPISGHRSVSWYQQTPGQGLQFLFEYFSETQRNKGNFPGRFSGRQFSNSRSEMNVSTLELGDSALYLCASSLRGGYEQYFGPGTRLTVT.

The chain employs TRBV6-2 or TRBV6-3 and TRBJ2-7, with unresolved D. V lost 0 bases and J lost 0, with 9 bases in between. CDR3 length equals 15 residues. From germline, CDR1 is MNHEY and CDR2 SVGEGT. Here the CDR3 DNA reads TGTGCCAGCAGTTACTCTGGGGAAAGCTCCTACGAGCAGTACTTC. Translation gives CASSYSGESSYEQYF.

A few counts support this clonotype. The J gene is TRBJ1-5, the V gene TRBV4-1; D is perhaps TRBD1 (6 bases). V was shortened by 5 bases and J by 6 bases, with 17 bases between the two germline ends. The CDR3 sequence is 15 residues long. Germline assignment: CDR1 MGHRA and CDR2 YSYEKL. CDR3 DNA sequence: TGCGCCAGCAGCGCTACAGTCGGGGGCGGTCAGCCCCAGCATTTT. Translated: CASSATVGGGQPQHF.

The chain combines TRBV9 with TRBJ2-2, with D perhaps TRBD2 (5 bases). The CDR3 has 14 residues. Trimming left V 4 bases short and J 11 bases short, with 18 bases between. Germline V lookup: CDR1 SGDLS, CDR2 YYNGEE. The CDR3: CASSIFGELYELFF. In DNA, the CDR3 is TGTGCCAGCAGCATCTTCGGGGAGCTCTACGAGCTGTTTTTT. Drawing the rest from reference TRBV9 and TRBJ2-2, the complete variable domain is DSGVTQTPKHLITATGQRVTLRCSPRSGDLSVYWYQQSLDQGLQFLIQYYNGEERAKGNILERFSAQQFPDLHSELNLSSLELGDSALYFCASSIFGELYELFFGEGSRLTVL.

The genes are TRBV24-1 and TRBJ2-2; 7 bases align to TRBD2. CDR3 size: 16 residues. V dropped 4 bases and J dropped 6; count of bases not matched to a gene: 10. Germline CDR1 and CDR2: KGHDR and SFDVKD. The CDR3 DNA reads as TGTGCCACCAGTGAATTGGGGCTAGCGGACGCCGGGGAGCTGTTTTTT. The encoded protein is CATSELGLADAGELFF.

This clonotype came up many times. The CDR3 bases are TGCAGTGCTAGAGATCGAGGGGAAATAACTGAAGCTTTCTTT. Translated: CSARDRGEITEAFF. The chain uses TRBV20-1 and TRBJ1-1, with a weak D call TRBD1 (5 bases). Trimming removed 0 bases from V and 5 bases from J, with 13 bases in between. The CDR3 is made up of 14 amino acids. Germline V gene lookup returns CDR1 DFQATT and CDR2 SNEGSKA (reference sequence).

The gene calls are TRBV20-1 and TRBJ1-2; D not certain. The CDR3 is 14 residues long. The ends were cut back, 2 bases at V and 4 bases at J, with 14 bases in the middle. Germline-derived CDR1 and CDR2 are DFQATT and SNEGSKA (reference sequence). The CDR3 spells CSARRTVTSYGYTF. CDR3 nucleotides: TGCAGTGCTAGACGAACAGTAACTTCCTATGGCTACACCTTC.

This clonotype has more than one count but fewer than ten. The chain has TRBV5-6 and TRBJ2-7, with TRBD2 matching over 15 bases. V lost 3 bases and J lost 2; bases outside the gene matches: 9. Germline lookup yields CDR1 SGHDT and CDR2 YYEEEE. This CDR3 has 18 amino acids. The CDR3 loop reads CASSSDYGTSGGPYEQYF. The DNA for the CDR3 is TGTGCCAGCAGCTCCGACTATGGGACTAGCGGGGGGCCCTACGAGCAGTACTTC.

This clonotype has a handful of counts. Germline is not matched at one junction end, which may reflect a read error. V is TRBV7-7 and J is TRBJ2-7; D gene ambiguous. CDR1 and CDR2 from the germline V gene are SSHAT and FNYEAQ (reference sequence). CDR3 length: 15 residues. CDR3: CASSPGSASSYEQYF. The DNA of the CDR3 is TGTGCTAGCAGCCCGGGTTCAGCGAGCTCCTACGAGCAGTACTTC.

This clonotype was observed a few times. The V and J genes are TRBV29-1 and TRBJ2-2; possibly TRBD1 for D (5 bases). The CDR3 has 15 amino acids. The V gene lost 7 bases and the J gene lost 0 bases, with 15 bases spanning the gap. The V gene's germline CDR1 is SQVTM and CDR2 ANQGSEA. CDR3 in amino acids: CSGGPDTSNTGELFF. The CDR3 DNA follows: TGCAGCGGTGGACCGGACACCTCGAACACCGGGGAGCTGTTTTTT.

CDR3 nucleotides: TGTGCCAGCAGTTTGTGGGCACTGGCGGGTTCTAACTATGGCTACACCTTC. It translates to CASSLWALAGSNYGYTF. The chain recombines TRBV12-3 or TRBV12-4 with TRBJ1-2, with D uncertain. Trimming took off 3 bases at V and 0 bases at J, with 17 bases between the two ends. The CDR3 is 17 residues long.

V and J are TRBV4-1 and TRBJ2-3; 7 bases are shared with TRBD2. The CDR3 totals 15 residues. V was pared by 2 bases and J by 3 bases, with 5 bases of the junction left unmatched. Germline assignment: CDR1 MGHRA and CDR2 YSYEKL. This CDR3 is CASSQTGRETDTQYF. CDR3 nucleotide sequence: TGCGCCAGCAGCCAAACTGGGAGGGAAACAGATACGCAGTATTTT.

The chain combines TRBV7-2 with TRBJ2-5, with D possibly being TRBD1 or TRBD2 (5 bases each). Germline V CDR1 and CDR2: SGHTA, FQGNSA. This CDR3 contains 14 residues. The V end was cut by 1 base, the J end by 9 bases, with 15 bases between. CDR3 nucleotides: TGTGCCAGCAGCTTAGTAGGGACCATGGGGCCCCAGTACTTC. Encoded protein: CASSLVGTMGPQYF.

V gene TRBV20-1 combines with J gene TRBJ1-1; D is possibly TRBD1 (6 bases). This CDR3 has 11 amino acids. Per the germline V gene, CDR1 is DFQATT and CDR2 is SNEGSKA (reference sequence). V was clipped by 6 bases and J by 5 bases, with 10 bases between them. In DNA form, the CDR3 reads TGCAGTGCGCGGACAGAAACTGAAGCTTTCTTT. Translation: CSARTETEAFF.

There are a few counts of this clonotype. This sequence joins TRBV4-1 and TRBJ1-4; the D gene is possibly TRBD1 (5 bases). V lost 3 bases, J lost 0 bases, and 14 bases lay in between. The CDR3 has 17 residues. Germline CDR1 MGHRA, CDR2 YSYEKL. CDR3 in DNA: TGCGCCAGCAGCCATGCAACAGGCGACTCAACTAATGAAAAACTGTTTTTT. Translated, it gives CASSHATGDSTNEKLFF.

The V and J genes are TRBV3-1 and TRBJ2-1; 12 positions match TRBD2. V was pared by 0 bases and J by 6 bases, with 12 bases of the junction left unmatched. The length of the CDR3 is 19 residues. The germline V gene has CDR1 LGHDT and CDR2 YNNKEL (reference sequence). The CDR3: CASSQEWVSLAGGINEQFF. As DNA, the CDR3 is TGTGCCAGCAGCCAAGAATGGGTCTCGCTAGCGGGGGGGATCAATGAGCAGTTCTTC.

The chain recombines TRBV15 with TRBJ2-5; D is unclear. Germline CDR1 LNHNV, CDR2 YYDKDF (reference sequence). This CDR3 contains 16 residues. Between the trimmed V and J ends, which lost 1 base and 0 bases, there was a span of 12 bases. In nucleotides, the CDR3 is TGTGCCACCAGCAGAGTTTGGCAGCACCACCAAGAGACCCAGTACTTC. Amino acids: CATSRVWQHHQETQYF.

The J gene is TRBJ2-2, the V gene TRBV19; maybe TRBD1 (6 bases). Germline lookup yields CDR1 LNHDA and CDR2 SQIVND (reference sequence). The ends were cut back, 6 bases at V and 2 bases at J, with 13 bases in the middle. The CDR3 extends over 15 amino acids. The CDR3 DNA follows: TGTGCCAGTAGCAGGACGGGACACAACACCGGGGAGCTGTTTTTT. Translated: CASSRTGHNTGELFF. Supplemented by reference TRBV19 and TRBJ2-2, the full variable domain reads DGGITQSPKYLFRKEGQNVTLSCEQNLNHDAMYWYRQDPGQGLRLIYYSQIVNDFQKGDIAEGYSVSREKKESFPLTVTSAQKNPTAFYLCASSRTGHNTGELFFGEGSRLTVL.

J is TRBJ1-1 and V is TRBV12-3 or TRBV12-4; tentative D call: TRBD1 (5 bases). CDR3 length: 15 residues. Trimming took 6 bases from V and 2 from J, leaving 16 bases between them. In DNA form, the CDR3 reads TGTGCCAGCAGCCGCCTGAGGGGAGGTAACACTGAAGCTTTCTTT. This codes for CASSRLRGGNTEAFF.

This chain uses TRBV20-1 with TRBJ1-5; the match to TRBD1 covers 7 bases. V dropped 1 base and J dropped 5; count of bases not matched to a gene: 11. This CDR3 is 16 amino acids long. From germline, CDR1 is DFQATT and CDR2 SNEGSKA (reference sequence). CDR3 region: CSARVLARQGDQPQHF. CDR3 DNA: TGCAGTGCTAGAGTTCTAGCCAGACAGGGCGATCAGCCCCAGCATTTT.

The chain uses TRBV19 and TRBJ2-1; 9 positions agree with TRBD2. Germline V lookup: CDR1 LNHDA, CDR2 SQIVND (reference sequence). V dropped 0 bases and J dropped 5; count of bases not matched to a gene: 5. The CDR3 spans 16 residues. CDR3 residues: CASSIDSSGANNEQFF. CDR3 in DNA: TGTGCCAGTAGTATAGACTCTAGCGGGGCCAACAATGAGCAGTTCTTC.

Concerning this clonotype itself: A read error may produce the germline difference seen at one junction end. The gene calls are TRBV7-2 and TRBJ2-7, with 8 nucleotides matching TRBD1. The CDR3 has 16 residues. Germline assignment: CDR1 SGHTA and CDR2 FQGNSA. DNA of the CDR3: TGTGCCAGCAGCGTAGCCCCTCCAGGGGGCCCGTACGAGCAGTACTTC. Its translation: CASSVAPPGGPYEQYF.

This clonotype was observed once. The chain employs TRBV15 and TRBJ2-2; possible D gene TRBD2, 7 bases. CDR1 LNHNV and CDR2 YYDKDF come from the germline V gene (reference sequence). V was pared by 3 bases and J by 6 bases, with 14 bases between. This CDR3 region has 15 residues. The CDR3 protein is CATSSTGRVAGELFF. In nucleotides, the CDR3 is TGTGCCACCAGCAGCACAGGGAGGGTGGCCGGGGAGCTGTTTTTT.